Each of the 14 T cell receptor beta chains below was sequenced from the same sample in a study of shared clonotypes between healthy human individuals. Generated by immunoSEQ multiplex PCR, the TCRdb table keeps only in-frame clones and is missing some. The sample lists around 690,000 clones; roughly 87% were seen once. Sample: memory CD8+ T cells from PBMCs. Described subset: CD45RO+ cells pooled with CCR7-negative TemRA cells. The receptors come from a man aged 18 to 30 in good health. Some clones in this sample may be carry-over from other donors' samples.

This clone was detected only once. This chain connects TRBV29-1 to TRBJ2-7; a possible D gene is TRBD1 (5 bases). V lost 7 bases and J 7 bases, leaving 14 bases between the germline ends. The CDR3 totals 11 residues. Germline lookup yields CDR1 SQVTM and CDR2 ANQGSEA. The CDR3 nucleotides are TGCAGCGCCCTAGGGGCGGATGAGCAGTACTTC. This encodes CSALGADEQYF.

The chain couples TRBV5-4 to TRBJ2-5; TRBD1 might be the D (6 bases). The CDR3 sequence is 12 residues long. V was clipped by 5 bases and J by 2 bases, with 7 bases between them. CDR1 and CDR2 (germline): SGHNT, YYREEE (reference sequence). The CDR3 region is CASRDRQETQYF. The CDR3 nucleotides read TGTGCCAGCAGAGACAGGCAAGAGACCCAGTACTTC.

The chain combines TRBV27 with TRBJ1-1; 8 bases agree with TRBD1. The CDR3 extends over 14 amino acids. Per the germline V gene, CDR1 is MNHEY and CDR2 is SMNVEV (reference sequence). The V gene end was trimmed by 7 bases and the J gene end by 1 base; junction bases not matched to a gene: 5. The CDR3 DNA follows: TGTGCCAGCACCTCTACAGGGGGGAACACTGAAGCTTTCTTT. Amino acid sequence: CASTSTGGNTEAFF.

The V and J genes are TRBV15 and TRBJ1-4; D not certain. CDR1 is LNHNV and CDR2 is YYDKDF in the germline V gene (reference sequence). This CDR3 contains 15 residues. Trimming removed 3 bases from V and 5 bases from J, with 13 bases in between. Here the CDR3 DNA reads TGTGCCACCAGCAGTGGCGGTCAGCTAAATGAAAAACTGTTTTTT. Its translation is CATSSGGQLNEKLFF.

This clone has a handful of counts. The CDR3 sequence: CASSQRRLNTEAFF. DNA of the CDR3: TGTGCCAGCAGCCAGAGGCGGCTGAACACTGAAGCTTTCTTT. This chain joins TRBV11-2 and TRBJ1-1; no clear D gene. CDR3 length: 14 amino acids. Per germline, CDR1 SGHAT and CDR2 FQNNGV. V was trimmed by 5 bases and J by 0 bases, leaving 10 bases between them.

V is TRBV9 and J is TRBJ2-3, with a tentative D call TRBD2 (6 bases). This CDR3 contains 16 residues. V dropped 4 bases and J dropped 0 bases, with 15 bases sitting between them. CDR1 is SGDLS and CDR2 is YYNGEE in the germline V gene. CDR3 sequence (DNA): TGTGCCAGCAGCACGAGAGCCGGGAGAAGCACAGATACGCAGTATTTT. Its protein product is CASSTRAGRSTDTQYF.

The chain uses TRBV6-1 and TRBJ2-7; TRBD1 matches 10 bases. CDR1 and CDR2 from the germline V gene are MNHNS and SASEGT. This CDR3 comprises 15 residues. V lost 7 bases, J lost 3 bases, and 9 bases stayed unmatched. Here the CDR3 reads CASNIMTGGFYEQYF. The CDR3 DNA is TGTGCCAGCAATATAATGACAGGGGGCTTCTACGAGCAGTACTTC.

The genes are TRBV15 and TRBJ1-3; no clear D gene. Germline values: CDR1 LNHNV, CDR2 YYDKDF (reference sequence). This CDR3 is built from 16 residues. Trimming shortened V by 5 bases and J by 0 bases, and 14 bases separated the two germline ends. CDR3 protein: CATSAGGEGSGNTIYF. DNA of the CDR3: TGTGCCACCAGCGCAGGAGGCGAGGGCTCTGGAAACACCATATATTTT.

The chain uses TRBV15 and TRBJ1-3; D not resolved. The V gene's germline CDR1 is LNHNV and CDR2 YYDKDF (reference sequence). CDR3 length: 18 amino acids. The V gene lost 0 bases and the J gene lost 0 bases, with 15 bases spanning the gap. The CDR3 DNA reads TGTGCCACCAGCAGAGATATCGACACAAAGAGCTCTGGAAACACCATATATTTT. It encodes CATSRDIDTKSSGNTIYF.

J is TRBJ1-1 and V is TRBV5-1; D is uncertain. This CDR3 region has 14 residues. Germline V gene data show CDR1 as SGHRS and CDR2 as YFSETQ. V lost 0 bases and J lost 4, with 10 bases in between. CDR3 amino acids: CASSLVFLGTEAFF. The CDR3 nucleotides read TGCGCCAGCAGCTTGGTTTTCTTGGGCACTGAAGCTTTCTTT.

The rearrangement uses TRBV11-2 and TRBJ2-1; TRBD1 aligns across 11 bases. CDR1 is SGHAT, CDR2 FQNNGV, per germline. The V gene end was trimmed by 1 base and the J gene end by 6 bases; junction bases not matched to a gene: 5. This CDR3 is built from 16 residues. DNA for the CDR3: TGTGCCAGCAGCTTAGTGACGGGACAGGGGGTCAATGAGCAGTTCTTC. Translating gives CASSLVTGQGVNEQFF. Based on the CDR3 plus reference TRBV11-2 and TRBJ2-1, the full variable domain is EAGVAQSPRYKIIEKRQSVAFWCNPISGHATLYWYQQILGQGPKLLIQFQNNGVVDDSQLPKDRFSAERLKGVDSTLKIQPAKLEDSAVYLCASSLVTGQGVNEQFFGPGTRLTVL.

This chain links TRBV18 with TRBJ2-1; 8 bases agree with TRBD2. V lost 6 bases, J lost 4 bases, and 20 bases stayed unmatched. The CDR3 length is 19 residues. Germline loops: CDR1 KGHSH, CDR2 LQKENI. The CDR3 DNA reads TGTGCCAGCTCCCTTACGAGATTAGCTACTAGCGGCTTGTACAATGAGCAGTTCTTC. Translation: CASSLTRLATSGLYNEQFF.

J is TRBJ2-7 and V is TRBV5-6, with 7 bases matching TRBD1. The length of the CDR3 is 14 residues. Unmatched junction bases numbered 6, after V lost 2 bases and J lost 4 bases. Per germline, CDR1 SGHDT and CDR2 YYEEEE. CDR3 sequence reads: CASSFLGGGYEQYF. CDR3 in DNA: TGTGCCAGCAGCTTCCTAGGGGGCGGGTACGAGCAGTACTTC.

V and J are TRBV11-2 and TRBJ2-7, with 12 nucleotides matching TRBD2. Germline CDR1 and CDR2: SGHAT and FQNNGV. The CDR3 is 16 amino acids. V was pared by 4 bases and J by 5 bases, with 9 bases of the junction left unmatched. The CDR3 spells CASSYNPLAGGDEQYF. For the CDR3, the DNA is TGTGCCAGCAGCTACAATCCCCTAGCGGGAGGGGACGAGCAGTACTTC.